This TCR beta chain was documented in a study of CD8 T cells in ankylosing spondylitis. This clonotype was detected only once. Its antigen remains unknown. Study-level findings and limits: In ankylosing spondylitis blood, a motif of roughly 8 highly homologous TCR beta variants appeared characteristic. Earlier studies detected some motif variants in reactive arthritis synovial fluid and blood. Disease-linked clones bore a CD8+ phenotype and were relatively rare in peripheral blood.

Quantitative molecular-barcoded 5'-RACE generated the TCR beta libraries. MiXCR was run by TCRdb on the 5' RACE reads, yielding one entry per CDR3 protein. Among hundreds of thousands of distinct CDR3 sequences listed, around 20% were seen once. Germline V gene sequence: CDR1 LGHDT, CDR2 YNNKEL (reference sequence). The trim removed 0 bases at V and 9 bases at J, leaving 9 bases unmatched. CDR3 size: 16 residues. This chain connects TRBV3-1 to TRBJ2-1; TRBD2 aligns across 9 bases. The receptor's source is a male donor with ankylosing spondylitis or in good health (not recorded which). The specimen was blood, either unsorted or a sorted T cell fraction (not recorded which). DNA for the CDR3: TGTGCCAGCAGCCAAGATGGCGGGGGGGCACGAGGTGAGCAGTTCTTC. It specifies CASSQDGGGARGEQFF.